This T cell receptor (beta chain) was observed in a study of cytomegalovirus exposure and HLA in healthy donors. Study results and limitations: In a later analysis, V- and J-gene trimming of beta chains associated with a DCLRE1C missense variant, replicated independently.

As for this clone: Antigen unknown.

The V gene end was trimmed by 3 bases and the J gene end by 6 bases; junction bases not matched to a gene: 11. This CDR3 contains 18 residues. Germline V gene lookup returns CDR1 SGHTA and CDR2 FQGNSA. The study ran its PCR with 60 Vbeta and 13 Jbeta primers. TCRdb's copy holds only in-frame clones and misses some; the assay was immunoSEQ multiplex PCR. The data hold around 110,000 clones, with 65% to 75% observed a single time. This receptor was obtained from a man aged 25-45 years in good health and CMV-seropositive. This rearrangement joins TRBV7-2 to TRBJ2-3; 14 bases map to TRBD2. Source material: PBMCs. This CDR3 reads CASSLSGTSGGPGDTQYF. The CDR3 DNA reads TGTGCCAGCAGCTTGTCCGGGACTAGCGGGGGTCCCGGGGATACGCAGTATTTT.